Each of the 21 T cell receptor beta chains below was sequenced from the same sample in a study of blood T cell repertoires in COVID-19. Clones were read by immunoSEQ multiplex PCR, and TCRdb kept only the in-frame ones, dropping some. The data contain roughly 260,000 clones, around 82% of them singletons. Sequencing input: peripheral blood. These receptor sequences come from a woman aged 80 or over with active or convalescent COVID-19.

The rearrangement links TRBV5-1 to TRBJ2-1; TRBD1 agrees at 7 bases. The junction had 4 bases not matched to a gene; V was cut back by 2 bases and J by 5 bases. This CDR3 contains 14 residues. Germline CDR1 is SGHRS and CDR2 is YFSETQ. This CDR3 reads CASSLGQANNEQFF. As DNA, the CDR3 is TGCGCCAGCAGCTTAGGACAGGCAAACAATGAGCAGTTCTTC. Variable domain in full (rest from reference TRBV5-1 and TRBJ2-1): KAGVTQTPRYLIKTRGQQVTLSCSPISGHRSVSWYQQTPGQGLQFLFEYFSETQRNKGNFPGRFSGRQFSNSRSEMNVSTLELGDSALYLCASSLGQANNEQFFGPGTRLTVL.

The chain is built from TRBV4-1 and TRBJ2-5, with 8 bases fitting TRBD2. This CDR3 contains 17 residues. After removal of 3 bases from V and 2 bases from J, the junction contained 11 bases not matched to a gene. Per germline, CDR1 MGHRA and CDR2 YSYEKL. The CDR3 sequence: CASSHHGAGVRQETQYF. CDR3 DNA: TGCGCCAGCAGCCACCACGGAGCGGGAGTGAGACAAGAGACCCAGTACTTC.

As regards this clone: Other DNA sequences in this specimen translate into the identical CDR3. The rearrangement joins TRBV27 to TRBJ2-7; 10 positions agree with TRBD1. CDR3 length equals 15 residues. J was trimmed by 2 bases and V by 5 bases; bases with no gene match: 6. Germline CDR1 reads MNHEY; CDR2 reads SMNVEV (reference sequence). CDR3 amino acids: CASSLKGQGAYEQYF. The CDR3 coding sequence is TGTGCCAGCAGTCTAAAAGGACAGGGGGCCTACGAGCAGTACTTC.

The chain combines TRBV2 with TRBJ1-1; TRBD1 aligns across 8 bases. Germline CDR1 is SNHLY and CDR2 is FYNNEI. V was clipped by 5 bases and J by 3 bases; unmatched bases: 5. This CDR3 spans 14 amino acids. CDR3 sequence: CASSNQGAHTEAFF. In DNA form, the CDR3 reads TGTGCCAGCAGTAACCAGGGGGCACACACTGAAGCTTTCTTT.

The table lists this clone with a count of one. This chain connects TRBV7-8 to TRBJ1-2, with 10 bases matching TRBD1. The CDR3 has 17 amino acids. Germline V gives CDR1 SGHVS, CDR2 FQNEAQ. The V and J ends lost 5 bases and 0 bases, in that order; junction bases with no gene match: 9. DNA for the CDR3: TGTGCCAGCAGCAATCGGACAGGGGGACGGCCTAACTATGGCTACACCTTC. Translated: CASSNRTGGRPNYGYTF. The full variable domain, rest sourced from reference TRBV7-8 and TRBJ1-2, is GAGVSQSPRYKVAKRGQDVALRCDPISGHVSLFWYQQALGQGPEFLTYFQNEAQLDKSGLPSDRFFAERPEGSVSTLKIQRTQQEDSAVYLCASSNRTGGRPNYGYTFGSGTRLTVV.

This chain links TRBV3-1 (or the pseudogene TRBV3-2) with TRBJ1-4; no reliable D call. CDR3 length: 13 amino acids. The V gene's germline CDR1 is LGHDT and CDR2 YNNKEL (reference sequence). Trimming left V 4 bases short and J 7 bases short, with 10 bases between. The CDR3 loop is CASSLKGGEKLFF. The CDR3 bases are TGTGCCAGCAGCCTAAAGGGAGGTGAAAAACTGTTTTTT.

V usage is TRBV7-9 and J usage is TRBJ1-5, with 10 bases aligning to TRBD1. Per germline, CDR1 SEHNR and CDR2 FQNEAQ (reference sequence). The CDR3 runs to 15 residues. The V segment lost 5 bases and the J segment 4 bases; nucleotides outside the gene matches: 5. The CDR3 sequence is CASSRDRGGNQPQHF. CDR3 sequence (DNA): TGTGCCAGCAGCCGGGACAGGGGTGGGAATCAGCCCCAGCATTTT.

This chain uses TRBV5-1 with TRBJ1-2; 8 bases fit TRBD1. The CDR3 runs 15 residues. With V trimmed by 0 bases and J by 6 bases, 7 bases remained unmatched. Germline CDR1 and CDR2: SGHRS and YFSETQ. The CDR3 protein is CASSLAGRGPHGYTF. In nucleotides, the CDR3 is TGCGCCAGCAGCTTGGCCGGCAGGGGGCCCCATGGCTACACCTTC. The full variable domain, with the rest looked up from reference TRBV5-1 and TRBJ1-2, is KAGVTQTPRYLIKTRGQQVTLSCSPISGHRSVSWYQQTPGQGLQFLFEYFSETQRNKGNFPGRFSGRQFSNSRSEMNVSTLELGDSALYLCASSLAGRGPHGYTFGSGTRLTVV.

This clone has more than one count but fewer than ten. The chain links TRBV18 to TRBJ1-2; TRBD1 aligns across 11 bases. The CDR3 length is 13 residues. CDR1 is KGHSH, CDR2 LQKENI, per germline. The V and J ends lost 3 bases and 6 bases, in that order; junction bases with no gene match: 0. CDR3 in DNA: TGTGCCAGCTCACCGGGACAGGGGGATGGCTACACCTTC. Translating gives CASSPGQGDGYTF.

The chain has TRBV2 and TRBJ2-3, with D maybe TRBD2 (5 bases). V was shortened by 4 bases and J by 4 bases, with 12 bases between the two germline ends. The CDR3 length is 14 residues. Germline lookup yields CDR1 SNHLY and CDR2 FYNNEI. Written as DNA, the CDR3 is TGTGCCAGCAGTGGTAATGGAGGTGCAGATACGCAGTATTTT. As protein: CASSGNGGADTQYF. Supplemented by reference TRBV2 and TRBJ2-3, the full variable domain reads EPEVTQTPSHQVTQMGQEVILRCVPISNHLYFYWYRQILGQKVEFLVSFYNNEISEKSEIFDDQFSVERPDGSNFTLKIRSTKLEDSAMYFCASSGNGGADTQYFGPGTRLTVL.

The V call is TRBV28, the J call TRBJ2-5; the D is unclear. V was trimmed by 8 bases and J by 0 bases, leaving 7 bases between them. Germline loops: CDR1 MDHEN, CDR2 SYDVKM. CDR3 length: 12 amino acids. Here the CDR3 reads CASGLYQETQYF. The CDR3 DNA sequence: TGTGCCAGCGGGCTGTACCAAGAGACCCAGTACTTC.

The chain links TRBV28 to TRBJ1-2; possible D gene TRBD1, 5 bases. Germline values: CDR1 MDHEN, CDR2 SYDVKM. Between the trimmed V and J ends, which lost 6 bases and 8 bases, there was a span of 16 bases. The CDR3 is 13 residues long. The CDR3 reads CASSETEGEGYTF. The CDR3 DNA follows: TGTGCCAGCAGCGAGACCGAAGGGGAAGGCTACACCTTC.

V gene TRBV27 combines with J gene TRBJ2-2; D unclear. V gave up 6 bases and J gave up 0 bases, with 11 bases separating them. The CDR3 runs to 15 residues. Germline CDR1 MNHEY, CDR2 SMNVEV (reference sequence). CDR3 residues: CASSREYPNTGELFF. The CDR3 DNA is TGTGCCAGCAGCCGAGAGTATCCGAACACCGGGGAGCTGTTTTTT.

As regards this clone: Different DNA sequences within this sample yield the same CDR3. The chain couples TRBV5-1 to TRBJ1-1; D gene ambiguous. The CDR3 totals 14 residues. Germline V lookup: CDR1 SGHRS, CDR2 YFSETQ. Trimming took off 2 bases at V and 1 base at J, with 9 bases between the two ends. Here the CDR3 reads CASSLGSGNTEAFF. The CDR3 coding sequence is TGCGCCAGCAGCTTAGGCTCGGGGAACACTGAAGCTTTCTTT.

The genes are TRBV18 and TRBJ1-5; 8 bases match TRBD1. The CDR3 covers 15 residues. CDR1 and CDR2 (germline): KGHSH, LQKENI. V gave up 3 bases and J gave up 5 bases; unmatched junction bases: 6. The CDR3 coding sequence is TGTGCCAGCTCACCCTCGACAGGGGCCGATCAGCCCCAGCATTTT. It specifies CASSPSTGADQPQHF. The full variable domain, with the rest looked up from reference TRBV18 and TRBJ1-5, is NAGVMQNPRHLVRRRGQEARLRCSPMKGHSHVYWYRQLPEEGLKFMVYLQKENIIDESGMPKERFSAEFPKEGPSILRIQQVVRGDSAAYFCASSPSTGADQPQHFGDGTRLSIL.

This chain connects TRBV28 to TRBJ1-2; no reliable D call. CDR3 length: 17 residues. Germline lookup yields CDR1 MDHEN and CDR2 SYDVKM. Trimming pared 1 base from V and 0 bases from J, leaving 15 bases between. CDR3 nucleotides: TGTGCCAGCAGTTTATCTTCAGGCTCCGCAACTAACTATGGCTACACCTTC. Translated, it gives CASSLSSGSATNYGYTF.

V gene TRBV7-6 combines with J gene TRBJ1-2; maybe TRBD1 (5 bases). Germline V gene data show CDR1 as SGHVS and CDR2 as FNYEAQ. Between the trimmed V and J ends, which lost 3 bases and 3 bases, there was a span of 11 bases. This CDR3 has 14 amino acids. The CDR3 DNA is TGTGCCAGCAGCTTGAGAGACAGAGACTATGGCTACACCTTC. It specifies CASSLRDRDYGYTF.

CDR3 sequence: CASSIHSGGEELGNTIYF. The CDR3 region has the DNA TGTGCCAGTAGTATCCATTCAGGGGGCGAGGAACTCGGAAACACCATATATTTT. The rearrangement uses TRBV19 and TRBJ1-3; TRBD1 agrees at 8 bases. After removal of 3 bases from V and 4 bases from J, the junction contained 14 bases not matched to a gene. Germline V gene lookup returns CDR1 LNHDA and CDR2 SQIVND (reference sequence). The CDR3 extends over 18 amino acids. The variable domain in full, with the rest retrieved from reference TRBV19 and TRBJ1-3, is DGGITQSPKYLFRKEGQNVTLSCEQNLNHDAMYWYRQDPGQGLRLIYYSQIVNDFQKGDIAEGYSVSREKKESFPLTVTSAQKNPTAFYLCASSIHSGGEELGNTIYFGEGSWLTVV.

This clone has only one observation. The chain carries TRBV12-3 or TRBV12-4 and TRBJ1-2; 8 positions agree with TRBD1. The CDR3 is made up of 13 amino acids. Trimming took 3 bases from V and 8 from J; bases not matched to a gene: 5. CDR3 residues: CASSFGQGRGYTF. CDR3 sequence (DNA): TGTGCCAGCAGTTTTGGACAGGGCAGGGGCTACACCTTC.

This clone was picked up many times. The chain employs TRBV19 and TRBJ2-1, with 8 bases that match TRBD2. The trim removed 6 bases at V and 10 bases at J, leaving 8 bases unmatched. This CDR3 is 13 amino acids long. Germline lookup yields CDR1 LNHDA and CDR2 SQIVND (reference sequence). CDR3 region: CASRSGSREEQFF. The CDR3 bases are TGTGCCAGTAGAAGCGGGAGTAGAGAAGAGCAGTTCTTC.

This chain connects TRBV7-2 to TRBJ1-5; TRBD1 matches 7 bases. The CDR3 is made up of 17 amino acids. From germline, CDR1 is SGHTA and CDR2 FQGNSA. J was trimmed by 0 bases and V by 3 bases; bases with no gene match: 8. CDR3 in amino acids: CASSLGDSKYSNQPQHF. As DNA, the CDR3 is TGTGCCAGCAGCTTGGGGGACAGCAAATATAGCAATCAGCCCCAGCATTTT.